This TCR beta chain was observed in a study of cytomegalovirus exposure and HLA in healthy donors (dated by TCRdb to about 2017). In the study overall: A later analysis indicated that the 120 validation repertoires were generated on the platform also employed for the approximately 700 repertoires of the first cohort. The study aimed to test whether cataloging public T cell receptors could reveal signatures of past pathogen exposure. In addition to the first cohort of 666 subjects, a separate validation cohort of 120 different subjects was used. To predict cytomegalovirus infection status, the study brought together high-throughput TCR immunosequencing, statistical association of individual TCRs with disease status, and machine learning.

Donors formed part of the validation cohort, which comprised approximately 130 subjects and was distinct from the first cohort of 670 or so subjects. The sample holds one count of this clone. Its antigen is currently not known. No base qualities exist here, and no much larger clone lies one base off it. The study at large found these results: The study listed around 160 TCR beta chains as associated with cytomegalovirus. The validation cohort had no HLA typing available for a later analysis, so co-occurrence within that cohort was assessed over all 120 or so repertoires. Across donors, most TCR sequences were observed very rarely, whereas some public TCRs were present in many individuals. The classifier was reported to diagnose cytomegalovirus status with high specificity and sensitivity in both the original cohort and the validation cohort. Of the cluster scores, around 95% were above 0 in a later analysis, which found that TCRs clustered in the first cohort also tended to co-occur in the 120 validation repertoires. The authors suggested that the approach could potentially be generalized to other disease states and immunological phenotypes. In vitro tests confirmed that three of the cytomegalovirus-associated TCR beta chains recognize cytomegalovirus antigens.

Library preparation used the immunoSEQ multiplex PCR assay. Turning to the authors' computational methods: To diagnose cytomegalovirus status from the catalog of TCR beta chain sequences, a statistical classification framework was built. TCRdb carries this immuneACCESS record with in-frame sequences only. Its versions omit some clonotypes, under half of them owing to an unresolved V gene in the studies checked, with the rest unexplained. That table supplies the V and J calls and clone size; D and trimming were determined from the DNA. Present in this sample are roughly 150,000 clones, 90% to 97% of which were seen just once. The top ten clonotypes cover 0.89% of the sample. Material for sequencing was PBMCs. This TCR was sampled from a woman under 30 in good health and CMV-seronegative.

The CDR3 protein is CASSQDRGQGAHEQYF. The sequenced DNA is TGCGCCAGCAGCCAAGATAGAGGGCAGGGGGCGCACGAGCAGTACTTC. Here the chain combines TRBV4-1 and TRBJ2-7; TRBD1 lines up with 8 middle nucleotides. Here V drops 0 bases and J drops 5 bases, and the junction holds 9 bases not matched to any gene. The CDR3 goes from the cysteine to the phenylalanine over 16 residues. Only the CDR3 DNA is retained, 48 bases long and in frame from the first base. In the germline V gene, CDR1 corresponds to MGHRA and CDR2 to YSYEKL.